The 22 T cell receptor gamma chains in this list originate from one sample, sequenced in a study of gamma-delta chains in newborns, infants, children (dated by TCRdb to about 2019). Instrument on record: Illumina MiSeq. TCRdb reran clone calling on the public reads with CATT; rows sharing one DNA sequence were then combined. The table for this sample lists roughly 1,500 gamma-chain clones; roughly an eighth of them were counted only once. The leading ten clones occupy under 50% of the sample. Sequencing input: blood. Receptors were obtained from a child who was a newborn, infant or young child, either healthy, febrile or measles-vaccinated (not recorded which).

This clone was observed a few times. The junction departs from the called germline gene at one end, perhaps through a read error. The chain employs TRGV9 and TRGJP. This CDR3 spans 16 amino acids. Germline CDR1 reads GITISATS; CDR2 reads ISYDGTV (reference sequence). CDR3 DNA sequence: TGTACCTTGTGGGACGATCAAGTGTTGGGCAAAAAAATCAAGGTATTT. Amino acid sequence: CTLWDDQVLGKKIKVF.

Turning to this clone: Different DNA sequences within this sample yield the same CDR3. The genes are TRGV8 and TRGJP2. J was trimmed by 0 bases and V by 4 bases; bases with no gene match: 11. Looked up from germline, CDR1 is VENAVY and CDR2 is YDSYNSRV. CDR3 length equals 17 residues. CDR3: CATWDKSQYSSDWIKTF. The CDR3 DNA reads as TGTGCCACCTGGGACAAATCCCAATATAGTAGTGATTGGATCAAGACGTTT.

A note on this clone: Possible read error: a much larger clone is one base away. The chain has TRGV9 and TRGJP. The V and J ends lost 4 bases and 9 bases, in that order; junction bases with no gene match: 3. Germline values: CDR1 GITISATS, CDR2 ISYDGTV (reference sequence). This CDR3 comprises 14 residues. The CDR3 sequence is CALWEGLGKKIKVF. The CDR3 DNA reads TGTGCCTTGTGGGAAGGGTTGGGCAAAAAAATCAAGGTATTT.

Details on this clone: This DNA's translation and the protein TCRdb lists, from a much larger clone, do not match at residue 14, likely due to a read error; the protein shown is translated from the DNA. V is TRGV9 and J is TRGJP. The CDR3 has 16 residues. CDR1 and CDR2 from the germline V gene are GITISATS and ISYDGTV (reference sequence). The CDR3 region is CALWETQELGKKIEVF. The DNA for the CDR3 is TGTGCCTTGTGGGAGACCCAAGAGTTGGGCAAAAAAATCGAGGTATTT.

Points on this clone: A single base separates this from a much larger clone, so it may be a read error. Other DNA sequences in the sample encode the same CDR3. The chain is built from TRGV9 and TRGJP. The length of the CDR3 is 16 residues. Germline V gives CDR1 GITISATS, CDR2 ISYDGTV (reference sequence). DNA of the CDR3: TGTGCCTTGTGGGAGTTCCAAGAGTTGGGCAAAAAAATTAAGGTATTT. Its protein is CALWEFQELGKKIKVF.

Notes on this clone: In the same sample, other DNA sequences code for this CDR3. The chain is built from TRGV9 and TRGJP. With 2 bases clipped from V and 4 bases from J, the junction kept 5 bases outside the gene matches. The CDR3 is made up of 17 amino acids. Germline values: CDR1 GITISATS, CDR2 ISYDGTV (reference sequence). The CDR3, as DNA: TGTGCCTTGTGGGAGGCTTCACAAGAGTTGGGCAAAAAAATCAAGGTATTT. This translates into CALWEASQELGKKIKVF.

As regards this clone: This may arise from a read error, as a much more abundant clone is one base away. Other DNA sequences of this sample code for an identical CDR3. V and J are TRGV9 and TRGJP. The germline CDR1 and CDR2 sequences are GITISATS and ISYDGTV (reference sequence). The CDR3 consists of 16 residues. The CDR3 DNA reads as TGTGCCTTATGGGAGCCTCAAGAGTTGGGCAAAAAAATCAAGGTATTT. Translation: CALWEPQELGKKIKVF.

This clone was seen only a few times. The protein given by TCRdb reflects a much larger clone and differs at residue 4 from this DNA's translation, likely from a read error; the protein shown is the DNA's translation. The identical CDR3 is also encoded by other nucleotide sequences in the sample. Here the CDR3 reads CALREVGELGKKIKVF. The CDR3 nucleotides read TGTGCCTTGAGGGAGGTCGGAGAGTTGGGCAAAAAAATCAAGGTATTT. The chain combines TRGV9 with TRGJP. Germline CDR1 GITISATS, CDR2 ISYDGTV (reference sequence). This CDR3 contains 16 residues.

This clone was detected only once. This may be a read error: a much more frequent sequence differs by one nucleotide. Other DNA variants within this sample encode the same CDR3. CDR3 protein: CALWEVKRELGKKIKVF. In DNA form, the CDR3 reads TGTGCCTTGTGGGAGGTGAAGCGAGAGTTGGGCAAAAAAATCAAGGTATTT. The chain carries TRGV9 and TRGJP. J gave up 6 bases and V 0 bases, and 5 bases lay outside the gene matches. The germline CDR1 and CDR2 sequences are GITISATS and ISYDGTV (reference sequence). This CDR3 comprises 17 residues.

This clone is labeled as medium-sized. Other DNA variants within this sample encode the same CDR3. The genes are TRGV9 and TRGJP. CDR1 and CDR2 from the germline V gene are GITISATS and ISYDGTV (reference sequence). The CDR3 loop spans 17 amino acids. Trimming cost V 0 bases and J 7 bases; bases outside gene matches: 6. The CDR3 nucleotides are TGTGCCTTGTGGGAGGTGCATGACGAGTTGGGCAAAAAAATCAAGGTATTT. Translated, it gives CALWEVHDELGKKIKVF.

This clone is medium-sized by share. CDR3 DNA sequence: TGTGCCTTGTGGGAGGTGCATTTGGGCAAAAAAATCAAGGTATTT. This translates into CALWEVHLGKKIKVF. The chain couples TRGV9 to TRGJP. Germline-derived CDR1 and CDR2 are GITISATS and ISYDGTV (reference sequence). The V gene end was trimmed by 0 bases and the J gene end by 10 bases; junction bases not matched to a gene: 3. The CDR3 loop spans 15 amino acids.

This clone has a handful of counts. The mismatch at residue 3 between this DNA's translation and the TCRdb protein of a much larger clone likely reflects a read error; the protein shown is translated from the DNA. This chain connects TRGV9 to TRGJP. CDR3 length: 16 residues. CDR1 is GITISATS and CDR2 is ISYDGTV in the germline V gene (reference sequence). The CDR3 DNA reads as TGTGCCTCGTGGGAGGTGGGAGAGTTGGGCAAAAAAATCAAGGTATTT. It translates to CASWEVGELGKKIKVF.

As regards this clone: A read error may explain this, as a much larger clone is one base away. The chain employs TRGV9 and TRGJP. V shed 2 bases, J shed 7 bases, and the junction held 11 bases outside the gene matches. This CDR3 is built from 18 residues. Per the germline V gene, CDR1 is GITISATS and CDR2 is ISYDGTV (reference sequence). CDR3 amino acids: CALWEEYQGELGKKIKVF. DNA of the CDR3: TGTGCCTTGTGGGAGGAGTATCAGGGGGAGTTGGGCAAAAAAATCAAGGTATTT.

By share, this clone counts as large. This sample includes further DNA sequences coding for the same CDR3. J is TRGJP and V is TRGV9. V lost 0 bases to trimming and J lost 10 bases; unmatched junction nucleotides: 0. The CDR3 is 14 amino acids. The germline gives CDR1 GITISATS, CDR2 ISYDGTV (reference sequence). DNA for the CDR3: TGTGCCTTGTGGGAGGTGTTGGGCAAAAAAATCAAGGTATTT. It codes for CALWEVLGKKIKVF.

Judged by abundance, this clone is medium-sized. This chain joins TRGV9 and TRGJ1 or TRGJ2. The V and J ends lost 5 bases and 7 bases, in that order; junction bases with no gene match: 5. The CDR3 has 11 amino acids. In germline, CDR1 is GITISATS, CDR2 ISYDGTV (reference sequence). The CDR3 DNA sequence: TGTGCCTTGTGGGGGCCATATAAGAAACTCTTT. Translation: CALWGPYKKLF.

This clone was seen a handful of times. The chain recombines TRGV9 with TRGJP. CDR1 GITISATS and CDR2 ISYDGTV come from the germline V gene (reference sequence). There are 14 residues in the CDR3. V shed 0 bases, J shed 15 bases, and the junction held 5 bases outside the gene matches. This CDR3 reads CALWEVQDKKIKVF. CDR3 DNA: TGTGCCTTGTGGGAGGTGCAAGACAAAAAAATCAAGGTATTT.

Note on this clone: Other DNA sequences of this sample code for an identical CDR3. The chain combines TRGV9 with TRGJP. Trimming at V came to 3 bases and at J to 3 bases, leaving 5 bases not matched to a gene. This CDR3 is built from 17 residues. Germline values: CDR1 GITISATS, CDR2 ISYDGTV (reference sequence). CDR3 sequence reads: CALWEPLQELGKKIKVF. CDR3 bases: TGTGCCTTGTGGGAGCCGCTGCAAGAGTTGGGCAAAAAAATCAAGGTATTT.

J is TRGJ1 or TRGJ2 and V is TRGV3. The length of the CDR3 is 14 residues. Per germline, CDR1 VTNTFY and CDR2 YDVSTARD (reference sequence). Germline trimming cut 0 bases from V and 2 bases from J; bases unmatched to any gene: 4. The CDR3 is CATWDRPHYYKKLF. The CDR3, as DNA: TGTGCCACCTGGGACAGGCCGCATTATTATAAGAAACTCTTT.

By share, this clone ranks as hyperexpanded. A clone one base away is much larger, so this may be a read error. The sample carries other DNA sequences with the same CDR3. The rearrangement links TRGV9 to TRGJP. The V and J ends lost 0 bases and 6 bases, in that order; junction bases with no gene match: 2. The CDR3 contains 16 residues. From germline, CDR1 is GITISATS and CDR2 ISYDGTV (reference sequence). CDR3 bases: TGTGCCTTGTGGGAGGTGCGAGAGTTGGGCAAAAAAATCAAGGTATTT. Translating gives CALWEVRELGKKIKVF.

This clone rates as large. With only one base between it and a far larger clone, this is likely a read error. The V call is TRGV9, the J call TRGJP. CDR3 length: 16 amino acids. Germline assignment: CDR1 GITISATS and CDR2 ISYDGTV (reference sequence). The CDR3 loop is CALWGVQELGKKIKVF. The CDR3 DNA reads as TGTGCCTTGTGGGGGGTGCAAGAGTTGGGCAAAAAAATCAAGGTATTT.

This clone is medium-sized within its sample. The chain recombines TRGV9 with TRGJP. Trimming removed 5 bases from V and 5 bases from J; junction bases left unmatched: 6. From germline, CDR1 is GITISATS and CDR2 ISYDGTV (reference sequence). The CDR3 sequence is 16 residues long. This chain's CDR3 is CALWGGKELGKKIKVF. The CDR3 nucleotides read TGTGCCTTGTGGGGGGGGAAAGAGTTGGGCAAAAAAATCAAGGTATTT.

The chain employs TRGV9 and TRGJP. The CDR3 is 17 residues long. Germline V gene lookup returns CDR1 GITISATS and CDR2 ISYDGTV (reference sequence). The ends lost 2 bases at V and 9 bases at J; junction bases unmatched: 10. In nucleotides, the CDR3 is TGTGCCTTGTGGGAGGCGCGGGGGGGGTTGGGCAAAAAAATCAAGGTATTT. This encodes CALWEARGGLGKKIKVF.